This TCR beta chain originates from a study of early T cells in non-severe SARS-CoV-2 infection. cDNA molecules, individually, were tagged with unique molecular identifiers. Via MiXCR, TCRdb re-called the 5' RACE reads, giving one row per CDR3 protein. The profile shows roughly 75,000 distinct CDR3 sequences, 16% of them singletons. Trimming cost V 1 base and J 8 bases, with 21 bases left between them. This CDR3 is built from 16 residues. Germline V gene sequence: CDR1 DFQATT, CDR2 SNEGSKA (reference sequence). This clonotype appeared a few times. The specimen was whole blood. This rearrangement joins TRBV20-1 to TRBJ2-1, with a possible D match to TRBD2 (5 bases). The TCR was taken from an adult who was a healthcare worker with PCR-confirmed SARS-CoV-2 infection or an uninfected control (not recorded which). CDR3 sequence: CSARVASGPTGDEQFF. In DNA, the CDR3 is TGCAGTGCTAGAGTCGCGAGCGGACCTACCGGGGATGAGCAGTTCTTC.